This T cell receptor beta chain was sequenced during a study of memory CD4+ T cells and cytomegalovirus serostatus. About the research overall: Donors were healthy Belgian adults, several CMV seropositive and around 23 seronegative.

Profiling relied on immunoSEQ multiplex PCR, and the TCRdb table lists in-frame clones only, not all of them. Counted here are tens of thousands of clones, just under 80% occurring once; the ten biggest clones make up about 0.73%. Germline V gene sequence: CDR1 ENHRY, CDR2 SYGVKD. CDR3 length: 13 amino acids. V lost 0 bases, J lost 3 bases, and 6 bases lay in between. Single viable CD3+CD4+CD8-CD45RO+ cells were sorted as the memory CD4+ T cells. This clone was picked up one time. The source material was memory CD4+ T cells from blood. V is TRBV10-3 and J is TRBJ2-7; a possible D gene is TRBD1 (5 bases). The source is an adult in good health and CMV-seronegative. CDR3 nucleotides: TGTGCCATCAGTGAGTCCAGGGACTACGAGCAGTACTTC. This gives the protein CAISESRDYEQYF.